The 24 T cell receptor beta chains in this list originate from one sample, sequenced in a study of long-term antiretroviral therapy in people with HIV. Sequencing relied on immunoSEQ assay v3.0, run at survey level. Profiling relied on immunoSEQ multiplex PCR, and the TCRdb table lists in-frame clones only, not all of them. Here the sample spans around 26,000 clones, approximately 85% being singletons. Sample: unsorted PBMCs, taken 2.9 years after starting antiretroviral therapy. The receptor source for this set is a man aged 45-65 years with HIV.

The rearrangement links TRBV19 to TRBJ1-5; 9 positions match TRBD1. There are 15 residues in the CDR3. V lost 4 bases, J lost 6 bases, and 7 bases stayed unmatched. Germline values: CDR1 LNHDA, CDR2 SQIVND (reference sequence). The CDR3: CASSKTGTGSQPQHF. The CDR3 nucleotides are TGTGCCAGTAGTAAGACCGGGACAGGGAGTCAGCCCCAGCATTTT.

The chain combines TRBV28 with TRBJ1-3; the D gene is possibly TRBD1 (6 bases). Germline V gene data show CDR1 as MDHEN and CDR2 as SYDVKM. V gave up 3 bases and J gave up 3 bases, with 21 bases separating them. The CDR3 covers 18 residues. The CDR3 DNA follows: TGTGCCAGCAGTTTTGGTTTTGGAGGGGGGCTGGGTGGAAACACCATATATTTT. Its protein product is CASSFGFGGGLGGNTIYF.

The chain is built from TRBV9 and TRBJ2-1; TRBD1 agrees at 7 bases. V lost 3 bases, J lost 0 bases, and 3 bases stayed unmatched. Per the germline V gene, CDR1 is SGDLS and CDR2 is YYNGEE. There are 15 residues in the CDR3. CDR3 DNA sequence: TGTGCCAGCAGCGAAACAGGGGTCTCCTACAATGAGCAGTTCTTC. Translating gives CASSETGVSYNEQFF.

V is TRBV2 and J is TRBJ1-1, with 7 bases fitting TRBD1. Losses at the gene ends were 8 bases for V and 2 bases for J; bases not matched to a gene: 5. Germline V gives CDR1 SNHLY, CDR2 FYNNEI. CDR3 length: 13 amino acids. The CDR3 sequence is CASRDSTNTEAFF. The DNA for the CDR3 is TGTGCCAGCCGGGACAGCACCAACACTGAAGCTTTCTTT.

V usage is TRBV11-1 and J usage is TRBJ1-1; D is unresolved. Germline V CDR1 and CDR2: SGHAT, FQDESV (reference sequence). This CDR3 spans 13 amino acids. Trimming took off 5 bases at V and 1 base at J, with 8 bases between the two ends. CDR3 in DNA: TGTGCCAGCAGCCCCTCCCCGAACACTGAAGCTTTCTTT. This translates into CASSPSPNTEAFF.

The V and J genes are TRBV19 and TRBJ1-6, with D perhaps TRBD1 (5 bases). Trimming left V 3 bases short and J 7 bases short, with 13 bases between. This CDR3 is 15 amino acids long. The germline V gene encodes CDR1 LNHDA and CDR2 SQIVND (reference sequence). As DNA, the CDR3 is TGTGCCAGTAGTATCTACCCCAGGGACAATTCACCCCTCCACTTT. Protein: CASSIYPRDNSPLHF. The full variable domain, with the rest looked up from reference TRBV19 and TRBJ1-6, is DGGITQSPKYLFRKEGQNVTLSCEQNLNHDAMYWYRQDPGQGLRLIYYSQIVNDFQKGDIAEGYSVSREKKESFPLTVTSAQKNPTAFYLCASSIYPRDNSPLHFGNGTRLTVT.

This clone came up a few times. The rearrangement uses TRBV11-2 and TRBJ2-7, with D perhaps TRBD1 (6 bases). CDR3 length equals 15 residues. V gave up 5 bases and J gave up 2 bases, with 16 bases separating them. CDR1 and CDR2 (germline): SGHAT, FQNNGV. The chain's CDR3 is CASSRTIDRTYEQYF. The CDR3 DNA follows: TGTGCCAGCAGCCGGACCATCGACAGGACCTACGAGCAGTACTTC.

CDR3 DNA: TGTGCCAGTAGTATTGGTCTAACCGGGGAGCTGTTTTTT. Translated: CASSIGLTGELFF. The rearrangement uses TRBV19 and TRBJ2-2; the D is unclear. The CDR3 consists of 13 residues. Germline CDR1 is LNHDA and CDR2 is SQIVND (reference sequence). Trimming removed 3 bases from V and 5 bases from J, with 7 bases in between.

CDR3 nucleotides: TGTGCCAGCAGTGGGACACGACAGAACCTTAATTCACCCCTCCACTTT. It specifies CASSGTRQNLNSPLHF. The chain links TRBV27 to TRBJ1-6; D might be TRBD1 (6 bases). The CDR3 covers 16 residues. Germline V gene lookup returns CDR1 MNHEY and CDR2 SMNVEV (reference sequence). The V and J ends lost 5 bases and 6 bases respectively, with 17 bases between them.

The CDR3 nucleotides are TGTGCCAGCAGTGAACCGGGGAGGGTCAATGAGCAGTTCTTC. This translates into CASSEPGRVNEQFF. The chain couples TRBV2 to TRBJ2-1; 7 nucleotides agree with TRBD2. Per germline, CDR1 SNHLY and CDR2 FYNNEI. This CDR3 spans 14 amino acids. J gave up 6 bases and V 2 bases, and 4 bases lay outside the gene matches.

The genes are TRBV27 and TRBJ2-7; TRBD2 might be the D (6 bases). V lost 3 bases and J lost 6, with 9 bases in between. This CDR3 has 12 residues. CDR1 and CDR2 from the germline V gene are MNHEY and SMNVEV (reference sequence). The CDR3 sequence: CASSFPGGEQYF. The CDR3 DNA follows: TGTGCCAGCAGTTTCCCCGGGGGCGAGCAGTACTTC.

CDR3 DNA: TGTGCCAGCAGCAACGACCGCCTCTCCTCCTACGAGCAGTACTTC. Its translation is CASSNDRLSSYEQYF. This chain links TRBV7-9 with TRBJ2-7; no definite D call. The CDR3 totals 15 residues. In germline, CDR1 is SEHNR, CDR2 FQNEAQ (reference sequence). Trimming removed 5 bases from V and 0 bases from J, with 14 bases in between.

This chain uses TRBV10-3 with TRBJ1-2; tentatively, D is TRBD1 (6 bases). The CDR3 is made up of 15 amino acids. V gave up 0 bases and J gave up 7 bases, with 15 bases separating them. Germline V gene lookup returns CDR1 ENHRY and CDR2 SYGVKD. Here the CDR3 DNA reads TGTGCCATCAGTGAGTCGGCGGGGGGGCGGAGTGGCTACACCTTC. Translation: CAISESAGGRSGYTF.

The chain has TRBV19 and TRBJ1-1, with TRBD1 as a possible D gene (5 bases). The ends were cut back, 4 bases at V and 4 bases at J, with 16 bases in the middle. The CDR3 is 15 residues long. Germline CDR1 reads LNHDA; CDR2 reads SQIVND (reference sequence). DNA of the CDR3: TGTGCCAGTAGTAGCTCCGGGACTTGGGGCACTGAAGCTTTCTTT. It codes for CASSSSGTWGTEAFF. Supplemented by reference TRBV19 and TRBJ1-1, the full variable domain reads DGGITQSPKYLFRKEGQNVTLSCEQNLNHDAMYWYRQDPGQGLRLIYYSQIVNDFQKGDIAEGYSVSREKKESFPLTVTSAQKNPTAFYLCASSSSGTWGTEAFFGQGTRLTVV.

The chain combines TRBV6-5 with TRBJ2-7; 9 nucleotides align to TRBD1. The junction had 5 bases not matched to a gene; V was cut back by 8 bases and J by 0 bases. CDR3 size: 14 residues. Germline CDR1 is MNHEY and CDR2 is SVGAGI. CDR3 sequence: CASSGTGLSYEQYF. CDR3 sequence (DNA): TGTGCCAGCTCTGGGACAGGGCTCTCCTACGAGCAGTACTTC.

This chain links TRBV27 with TRBJ2-2; D gene ambiguous. With 2 bases removed from V and 4 bases from J, the gap between germline ends came to 2 bases. Germline assignment: CDR1 MNHEY and CDR2 SMNVEV (reference sequence). The CDR3 length is 12 residues. The CDR3 loop is CASSLPTGELFF. The CDR3 coding sequence is TGTGCCAGCAGTTTACCCACCGGGGAGCTGTTTTTT.

This chain uses TRBV4-1 with TRBJ2-3; D may correspond to TRBD1 or TRBD2 (5 bases each). The V gene's germline CDR1 is MGHRA and CDR2 YSYEKL. The V gene lost 0 bases and the J gene lost 3 bases, with 16 bases spanning the gap. CDR3 size: 17 residues. In DNA, the CDR3 is TGCGCCAGCAGCCAAGAGTCTGGGGCGGGCCGAACAGATACGCAGTATTTT. It is translated as CASSQESGAGRTDTQYF.

This sequence joins TRBV7-9 and TRBJ2-1; D possibly corresponds to TRBD2 (5 bases). Trimming cost V 0 bases and J 2 bases, with 11 bases left between them. Germline loops: CDR1 SEHNR, CDR2 FQNEAQ (reference sequence). This CDR3 has 16 amino acids. CDR3 bases: TGTGCCAGCAGCTTAGCTTACGGGGATCCCTACAATGAGCAGTTCTTC. This encodes CASSLAYGDPYNEQFF.

The chain couples TRBV5-5 to TRBJ2-1, with D maybe TRBD2 (6 bases). Germline CDR1 and CDR2: SGHKS and YYEKEE (reference sequence). CDR3 length: 15 amino acids. Trimming took off 4 bases at V and 9 bases at J, with 20 bases between the two ends. In DNA, the CDR3 is TGTGCCAGCAGCCTTCCCCGGGCCCCCGGGGGTGAGCAGTTCTTC. Protein product: CASSLPRAPGGEQFF.

The CDR3 loop reads CASRNRGNTGELFF. The CDR3 DNA reads TGTGCCAGTAGGAACCGGGGAAATACCGGGGAGCTGTTTTTT. The chain couples TRBV19 to TRBJ2-2; TRBD2 is a possible D gene (5 bases). Trimming shortened V by 6 bases and J by 5 bases, and 13 bases separated the two germline ends. The germline V gene has CDR1 LNHDA and CDR2 SQIVND (reference sequence). The CDR3 consists of 14 residues.

This chain links TRBV15 with TRBJ2-5; a weak D match, TRBD1 (6 bases). The length of the CDR3 is 14 residues. In germline, CDR1 is LNHNV, CDR2 YYDKDF (reference sequence). V was cut by 5 bases and J by 4 bases, with 14 bases left in between. The CDR3 coding sequence is TGTGCCACCAGCTCAGAGGGGGTCGGAGAGACCCAGTACTTC. As protein: CATSSEGVGETQYF.

This clone occurred once. V and J are TRBV25-1 and TRBJ2-1; 8 nucleotides match TRBD1. Germline V gene sequence: CDR1 MGHDK, CDR2 SYGVNS. This CDR3 has 16 amino acids. V lost 1 base, J lost 4 bases, and 6 bases stayed unmatched. The CDR3 is CASSEFSGGQYNEQFF. In DNA, the CDR3 is TGTGCCAGCAGTGAATTCTCAGGGGGCCAATACAATGAGCAGTTCTTC.

The rearrangement joins TRBV5-4 to TRBJ2-7, with 10 bases that match TRBD2. This CDR3 region has 16 residues. From germline, CDR1 is SGHNT and CDR2 YYREEE (reference sequence). V lost 0 bases and J lost 4; bases outside the gene matches: 7. The CDR3 protein is CASSLGPSGGLYEQYF. The CDR3 bases are TGTGCCAGCAGCTTGGGGCCTAGCGGGGGTTTATACGAGCAGTACTTC.

V is TRBV15 and J is TRBJ2-1; a weak D match, TRBD2 (7 bases). The ends were cut back, 5 bases at V and 10 bases at J, with 18 bases in the middle. The germline gives CDR1 LNHNV, CDR2 YYDKDF (reference sequence). CDR3 size: 14 residues. DNA for the CDR3: TGTGCCACCAGCGGAATGGGGGGGGGCAACGAGCAGTTCTTC. Residues: CATSGMGGGNEQFF.